The next 18 T cell receptor beta chains were all read from a single sample in a study of human T cells and chemical hapten exposure. A single record per CDR3 protein comes from TCRdb applying MiXCR to the RACE reads. The sample holds tens of thousands of distinct CDR3 sequences, 8% to 11% seen once. As for time point: patch test 1, 2 weeks after DPC sensitization. Treatment: therapeutic diphenylcyclopropenone sensitization with weekly scalp DPC. This sample comprised whole blood, obtained in connection with sensitization to the hapten diphenylcyclopropenone (DPC). These receptors originate from a man aged 35 to 55 with alopecia areata. Some clones in this sample may be carry-over from other donors' samples.

This clonotype has just a few counts. The chain links TRBV27 to TRBJ2-2; either TRBD1 or TRBD2 may fit D (6 bases each). The CDR3 runs to 16 residues. Trimming removed 1 base at V and 0 bases at J, with 9 bases between. Per germline, CDR1 MNHEY and CDR2 SMNVEV (reference sequence). In DNA, the CDR3 is TGTGCCAGCAGTTTATACGGGGGCGCGAACACCGGGGAGCTGTTTTTT. It specifies CASSLYGGANTGELFF.

This clonotype was seen many times. This rearrangement joins TRBV20-1 to TRBJ2-5; 9 bases line up with TRBD1. Trimming removed 6 bases from V and 2 bases from J; junction bases left unmatched: 4. Germline V gene data show CDR1 as DFQATT and CDR2 as SNEGSKA (reference sequence). The CDR3 contains 13 residues. CDR3 DNA sequence: TGCAGTGCGGGGGACAGGGTTCAAGAGACCCAGTACTTC. The encoded protein is CSAGDRVQETQYF.

This clonotype occurred a few times. This sequence joins TRBV14 and TRBJ2-3, with 9 bases aligning to TRBD2. Trimming removed 0 bases from V and 10 bases from J; junction bases left unmatched: 5. The V gene's germline CDR1 is SGHDN and CDR2 FVKESK. The CDR3 length is 14 residues. The CDR3 bases are TGTGCCAGCAGCCAAGATCTCGCGGGAGGGGCGCAGTATTTT. It is translated as CASSQDLAGGAQYF.

This chain joins TRBV7-9 and TRBJ2-6; perhaps TRBD2 as D (5 bases). The V gene lost 7 bases and the J gene lost 7 bases, with 20 bases spanning the gap. This CDR3 has 16 amino acids. Germline loops: CDR1 SEHNR, CDR2 FQNEAQ (reference sequence). In nucleotides, the CDR3 is TGTGCCAGCACAAAAAAAACCCCCGGGGTTGCCAACGTCCTGACTTTC. It translates to CASTKKTPGVANVLTF. The full variable domain, its missing parts supplied by reference TRBV7-9 and TRBJ2-6, is DTGVSQNPRHKITKRGQNVTFRCDPISEHNRLYWYRQTLGQGPEFLTYFQNEAQLEKSRLLSDRFSAERPKGSFSTLEIQRTEQGDSAMYLCASTKKTPGVANVLTFGAGSRLTVL.

The CDR3 protein is CASSYGSGRVAKNIQYF. As DNA, the CDR3 is TGCGCCAGCAGCTATGGCAGCGGGAGGGTAGCCAAAAACATTCAGTACTTC. The rearrangement joins TRBV4-3 to TRBJ2-4; 10 bases line up with TRBD2. The junction had 7 bases not matched to a gene; V was cut back by 5 bases and J by 0 bases. The V gene's germline CDR1 is LGHNA and CDR2 YSLEER. This CDR3 contains 17 residues.

The chain uses TRBV4-2 and TRBJ1-4, with D possibly TRBD1 on 6 matching bases. V was shortened by 2 bases and J by 4 bases, with 20 bases between the two germline ends. This CDR3 is 18 amino acids long. CDR1 is LGHNA and CDR2 is YNFKEQ in the germline V gene. This CDR3 is CASSQYPIATGLNEKLFF. CDR3 nucleotides: TGTGCCAGCAGCCAATACCCGATCGCGACAGGCCTTAATGAAAAACTGTTTTTT.

The rearrangement uses TRBV29-1 and TRBJ2-5, with D possibly being TRBD1 (6 bases). The germline gives CDR1 SQVTM, CDR2 ANQGSEA. The V and J ends lost 3 bases and 3 bases respectively, with 11 bases between them. This CDR3 region has 13 residues. CDR3 residues: CSVEYGQKETQYF. The CDR3 DNA sequence: TGCAGCGTTGAGTATGGACAGAAAGAGACCCAGTACTTC.

This clonotype was observed a few times. V is TRBV19 and J is TRBJ1-6; D perhaps matches TRBD1 (6 bases). The CDR3 consists of 15 residues. The germline CDR1 and CDR2 sequences are LNHDA and SQIVND (reference sequence). The V end lost 6 bases, the J end lost 0 bases, and 9 bases lay between the germline ends. CDR3 protein: CASRMDSSYNSPLHF. CDR3 nucleotides: TGTGCCAGTAGGATGGACAGCTCCTATAATTCACCCCTCCACTTT.

The chain uses TRBV6-5 and TRBJ2-1, with 15 bases that match TRBD2. V lost 5 bases and J lost 9; bases outside the gene matches: 8. This CDR3 has 16 residues. The germline V gene encodes CDR1 MNHEY and CDR2 SVGAGI. Written as DNA, the CDR3 is TGTGCCAGCAGTCCTTGGACTAGCGGGAGGGCCGGTGAGCAGTTCTTC. This translates into CASSPWTSGRAGEQFF.

The gene calls are TRBV5-4 and TRBJ1-5; no clear D. Deletions cut 4 bases from V and 0 bases from J, with 14 bases between. CDR1 is SGHNT, CDR2 YYREEE, per germline (reference sequence). The CDR3 runs 16 residues. The CDR3 protein is CASSPRRKYSNQPQHF. Written as DNA, the CDR3 is TGTGCCAGCAGCCCCCGTAGGAAATATAGCAATCAGCCCCAGCATTTT.

This clonotype is classed as large. The chain joins TRBV20-1 to TRBJ1-1; 8 nucleotides line up with TRBD1. The CDR3 runs to 14 residues. In germline, CDR1 is DFQATT, CDR2 SNEGSKA (reference sequence). The trim removed 1 base at V and 3 bases at J, leaving 4 bases unmatched. This CDR3 is CSARAPTGDTEAFF. The CDR3 coding sequence is TGCAGTGCTAGAGCTCCGACAGGGGACACTGAAGCTTTCTTT.

This clonotype has more than one count but fewer than ten. This chain joins TRBV9 and TRBJ2-1, with 10 bases lining up with TRBD2. Trimming took 8 bases from V and 9 from J; bases not matched to a gene: 8. The germline gives CDR1 SGDLS, CDR2 YYNGEE. The CDR3 length is 13 residues. The CDR3 DNA reads TGTGCCAGTTCTAGCGGGAGTTATGGTGAGCAGTTCTTC. Translation gives CASSSGSYGEQFF.

The rearrangement links TRBV7-9 to TRBJ2-6, with D possibly matching TRBD1 (5 bases). Trimming removed 5 bases from V and 4 bases from J, with 9 bases in between. Per germline, CDR1 SEHNR and CDR2 FQNEAQ (reference sequence). This CDR3 has 14 amino acids. For the CDR3, the DNA is TGTGCCAGCAGCCTTCGGACAGGGGCCAACGTCCTGACTTTC. Protein product: CASSLRTGANVLTF.

This chain connects TRBV5-1 to TRBJ2-7, with a weak D call TRBD2 (6 bases). The CDR3 runs 15 residues. The ends were cut back, 2 bases at V and 2 bases at J, with 14 bases in the middle. CDR1 is SGHRS, CDR2 YFSETQ, per germline. For the CDR3, the DNA is TGCGCCAGCAGCTTTTGGGGGGAATCGGCCTACGAGCAGTACTTC. Translating it yields CASSFWGESAYEQYF. The full variable domain, in which reference TRBV5-1 and TRBJ2-7 provide the parts outside the CDR3, is KAGVTQTPRYLIKTRGQQVTLSCSPISGHRSVSWYQQTPGQGLQFLFEYFSETQRNKGNFPGRFSGRQFSNSRSEMNVSTLELGDSALYLCASSFWGESAYEQYFGPGTRLTVT.

At least ten counts were recorded for this clonotype. The chain combines TRBV24-1 with TRBJ2-1; D perhaps matches TRBD1 (6 bases). The CDR3 spans 13 residues. Trimming left V 5 bases short and J 8 bases short, with 12 bases between. Germline V gene sequence: CDR1 KGHDR, CDR2 SFDVKD. In nucleotides, the CDR3 is TGTGCCACCAGTGTGCAGGGGCTGGATGAGCAGTTCTTC. Its translation: CATSVQGLDEQFF.

This clonotype was recorded at least ten times. This chain links TRBV19 with TRBJ2-2; 7 bases align to TRBD1. CDR3 size: 15 residues. Per germline, CDR1 LNHDA and CDR2 SQIVND (reference sequence). V was clipped by 10 bases and J by 6 bases; unmatched bases: 14. The CDR3 DNA reads as TGTGCCATAAGGACAGGCGCGGCTAATGCCGGGGAGCTGTTTTTT. This sequence encodes CAIRTGAANAGELFF.

This clonotype has a count of ten or more. This chain links TRBV30 with TRBJ1-6; perhaps TRBD1 as D (5 bases). There are 15 residues in the CDR3. Deletions cut 1 base from V and 7 bases from J, with 14 bases between. Per the germline V gene, CDR1 is GTSNPN and CDR2 is SVGIG (reference sequence). CDR3 coding DNA: TGTGCCTGGAGTGCCCAACAGGCTGGAAATTCACCCCTCCACTTT. This translates into CAWSAQQAGNSPLHF. The variable domain in full, completed from reference TRBV30 and TRBJ1-6, reads SQTIHQWPATLVQPVGSPLSLECTVEGTSNPNLYWYRQAAGRGLQLLFYSVGIGQISSEVPQNLSASRPQDRQFILSSKKLLLSDSGFYLCAWSAQQAGNSPLHFGNGTRLTVT.

This clonotype came up many times. This chain uses TRBV20-1 with TRBJ2-7, with TRBD2 matching over 13 bases. CDR1 and CDR2 from the germline V gene are DFQATT and SNEGSKA (reference sequence). CDR3 length: 15 amino acids. V shed 5 bases, J shed 3 bases, and the junction held 7 bases outside the gene matches. CDR3 region: CSAPGLAGVLYEQYF. The CDR3 nucleotides are TGCAGTGCTCCCGGACTAGCGGGAGTTCTCTACGAGCAGTACTTC.